This TCR beta chain stems from a study of T-cell memory formation after mild COVID-19. Regarding the study as a whole: Mainly in CM and EM were contracting CD4+ clones; CD8+ were in EMRA.

TCRdb itself ran the 5' RACE reads through MiXCR, one entry per CDR3 protein. The sample includes some 120,000 distinct CDR3 sequences, approximately 15% of them seen just once. A note on this clonotype: Its antigen is not identified.

CDR1 and CDR2 (germline): SEHNR, FQNEAQ (reference sequence). V lost 4 bases, J lost 4 bases, and 8 bases stayed unmatched. The CDR3 is 17 amino acids. The material sequenced was PBMCs or a T cell subset sorted from them (not recorded which). The V gene is TRBV7-9, the J gene TRBJ1-4; 11 nucleotides line up with TRBD1. This TCR derives from an adult woman who had mild COVID-19 (a few samples of this study predate the infection). Cell type and time point are not known. This chain's CDR3 is CASSSGGQGAFNEKLFF. Written as DNA, the CDR3 is TGTGCCAGCAGCTCGGGTGGACAGGGGGCTTTTAATGAAAAACTGTTTTTT.